This section outlines one T cell receptor (beta chain) sequence together with its context. Its antigen is unknown. There are no base qualities to consult, and no much larger clone falls within one base. Collaborating institutions collected whole blood in K2EDTA tubes following their own protocols. Collaborator samples were shipped for TCRbeta analysis as frozen whole blood, isolated PBMCs, or DNA extracted from either sample type. This sample is part of a study of blood T cell repertoires in COVID-19 (TCRdb year 2020). Some background on the complete study: Samples from collaborators originated in the United States, Italy and Spain and spanned both the acute and convalescent phases of COVID-19. Subjects who had been exposed to COVID-19, were actively infected with it, or had recovered from it provided the deeply sampled blood TCRbeta repertoires that made up the dataset. Where available, HLA class I and class II types were taken from metadata supplied by the sample provider and were not determined by assay-based typing. Samples were obtained from the ongoing ImmuneRACE study (first 160 participants) and from over a thousand subjects provided by 6 global collaborators. Sample metadata almost always included a de-identified subject ID, COVID-19 status, age in years and sex. The repertoires were made available in a free public database intended to serve as a resource for research on the immune response to SARS-CoV-2. The material from the prospective study consisted of cDNA or gDNA derived from T cells, B-cell-depleted T cells, or PBMCs.

TCRbeta CDR3 regions were amplified from genomic DNA using the immunoSEQ Assay, a bias-controlled multiplex PCR. On the authors' methods: Nucleated cell counts per sample were estimated from amplification of reference gene primers within the assay. To quantify the absolute abundance of each unique TCRbeta CDR3 rearrangement, sequence reads were collapsed and filtered. Productive Simpson clonality was computed per sample as the square root of Simpson's diversity index over productive rearrangements. TCRdb took this table from immuneACCESS and kept in-frame rearrangements with V and J called. Such tables lack part of the clones; where checked against another copy, unresolved V genes explain under half of the gap, and the rest is unexplained. The D gene and trimming were derived from the DNA, and the V and J assignments and clone size from that table. The sample table contains around 86,000 clones; only one count was recorded for about 85% of them. Approximately 13% of the sample is taken by the ten largest.

The CDR1 and CDR2 encoded by the germline V gene (reference sequence) are GTSNPN and SVGIG. V is cut by 3 bases and J by 3 bases, and the space between the germline ends is 8 bases. Reading from cysteine to phenylalanine, the CDR3 counts 12 amino acids. This entry keeps only the CDR3 DNA: 36 bases, framed from base 1. Summary of the overall study and its limitations: Clinical and demographic metadata were provided uncurated, with the amount varying by source and participant.

The V gene is TRBV30 and the J gene is TRBJ1-1, with no confident D gene call. The source material was peripheral blood. The receptor's source is a human donor in a cohort sampled during active COVID-19. Read as DNA, the sequence is TGTGCCTGGAGGGTCACTTACACTGAAGCTTTCTTT. It specifies CAWRVTYTEAFF.